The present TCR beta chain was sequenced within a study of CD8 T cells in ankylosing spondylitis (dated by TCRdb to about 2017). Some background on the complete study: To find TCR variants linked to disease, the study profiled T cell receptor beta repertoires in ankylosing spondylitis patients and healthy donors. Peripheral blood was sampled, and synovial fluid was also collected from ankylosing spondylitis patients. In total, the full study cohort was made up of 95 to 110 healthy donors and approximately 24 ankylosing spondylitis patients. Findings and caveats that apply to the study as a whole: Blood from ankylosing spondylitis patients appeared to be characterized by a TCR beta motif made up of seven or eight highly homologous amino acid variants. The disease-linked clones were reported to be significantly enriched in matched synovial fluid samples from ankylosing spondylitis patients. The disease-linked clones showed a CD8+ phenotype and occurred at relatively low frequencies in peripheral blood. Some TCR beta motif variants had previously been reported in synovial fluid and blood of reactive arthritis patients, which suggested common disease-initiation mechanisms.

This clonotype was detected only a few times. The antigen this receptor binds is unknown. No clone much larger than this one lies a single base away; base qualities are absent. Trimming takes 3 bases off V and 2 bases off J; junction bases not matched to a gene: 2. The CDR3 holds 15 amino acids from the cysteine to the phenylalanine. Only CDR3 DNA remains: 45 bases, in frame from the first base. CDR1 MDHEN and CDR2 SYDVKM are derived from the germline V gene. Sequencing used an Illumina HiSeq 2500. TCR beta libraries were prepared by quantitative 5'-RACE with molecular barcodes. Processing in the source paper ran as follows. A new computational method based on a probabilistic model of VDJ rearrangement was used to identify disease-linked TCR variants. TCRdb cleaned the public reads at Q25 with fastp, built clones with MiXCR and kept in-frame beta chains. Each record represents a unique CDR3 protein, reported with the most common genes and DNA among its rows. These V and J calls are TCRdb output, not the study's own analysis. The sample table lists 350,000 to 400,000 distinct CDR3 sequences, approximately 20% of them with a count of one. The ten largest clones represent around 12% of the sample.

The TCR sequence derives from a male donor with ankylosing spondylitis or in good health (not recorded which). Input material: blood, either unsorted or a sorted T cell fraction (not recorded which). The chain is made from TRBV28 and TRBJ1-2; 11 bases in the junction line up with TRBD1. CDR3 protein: CASSLDRGQNYGYTF. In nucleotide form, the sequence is TGTGCCAGCAGTTTGGACAGGGGGCAAAACTATGGCTACACCTTC.